This is a list of T cell receptor beta chains from one sample in a study of cytomegalovirus exposure and HLA in healthy donors. Only in-frame clones appear in the TCRdb table, and some are missing; sequencing was by immunoSEQ multiplex PCR. The sample has approximately 180,000 clones, around four fifths seen once; the top ten hold 4.5% to 5.5%. The sample comprised PBMCs. The receptors shown here come from a girl between 5 and 17 years old in good health and CMV-seropositive. Each CDR3 is given without its conserved first and last residue.

V gene	J gene	CDR3 protein
TRBV11-2	TRBJ2-7	ASSYGTVLIYEQY
TRBV6-5	TRBJ1-3	ASSQHRGSGNTIY
TRBV7-9	TRBJ1-2	ASSLGISANYGYT
TRBV6-5	TRBJ2-1	ASSAPGLVGNEQF
TRBV5-6	TRBJ1-5	ASSRRQVGDSQPQH
TRBV4-1	TRBJ2-2	ASSLGLAEAPGELF
TRBV29-1	TRBJ1-2	SAAQGTYGYT
TRBV5-1	TRBJ1-1	ATKIGQGSEAF
TRBV30	TRBJ1-1	AWSVVAPNTEAF
TRBV7-3	TRBJ1-6	ASSSGQGISPLH